This T cell receptor beta chain originates from a study of spatial heterogeneity in lung cancer. Study background: Detected beta-chain sequences consistently exceeded alpha-chain sequences.

This clonotype was picked up many times. As an off-target read in a library built for alpha chains, this beta chain has a frequency of little significance. The time point was: sample taken at primary tumor resection. Samples were obtained from some 70 donors, all untreated early-stage non-small cell lung cancer patients. Whole RNA, which was extracted from tumor, nontumor lung tissue or frozen PBMC, was sequenced without any cell sorting. The germline V and J ends were trimmed by 3 bases and 1 base, with 8 bases remaining between them. Germline-derived CDR1 and CDR2 are KGHDR and SFDVKD. This CDR3 has 15 amino acids. Every TCR cDNA molecule bore its own unique molecular identifier. TCRdb re-derived calls from the 5' RACE reads in MiXCR, one entry per CDR3 protein. The data contain some 16,000 distinct CDR3 sequences, about 3.6% of them seen just once; the ten biggest clones take up 9.5% to 10%.

The chain is built from TRBV24-1 and TRBJ2-2; D is unresolved. The receptor's source is a male donor with early-stage non-small cell lung cancer. The material was normal lung tissue next to the tumor, obtained at surgery. The CDR3 loop is CATSDRRMNTGELFF. The CDR3 DNA reads TGTGCCACCAGTGATCGCCGGATGAACACCGGGGAGCTGTTTTTT.